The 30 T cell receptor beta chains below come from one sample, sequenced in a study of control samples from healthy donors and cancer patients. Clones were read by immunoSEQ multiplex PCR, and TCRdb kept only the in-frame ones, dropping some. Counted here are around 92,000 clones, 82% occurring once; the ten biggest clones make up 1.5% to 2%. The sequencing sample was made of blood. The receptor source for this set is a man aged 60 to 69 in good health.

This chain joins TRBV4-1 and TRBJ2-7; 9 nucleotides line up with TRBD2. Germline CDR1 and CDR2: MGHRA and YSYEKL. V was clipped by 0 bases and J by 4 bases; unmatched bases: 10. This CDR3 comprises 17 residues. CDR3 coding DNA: TGCGCCAGCAGCCAAGATACCTTGGCGGGAGGGTATTACGAGCAGTACTTC. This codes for CASSQDTLAGGYYEQYF.

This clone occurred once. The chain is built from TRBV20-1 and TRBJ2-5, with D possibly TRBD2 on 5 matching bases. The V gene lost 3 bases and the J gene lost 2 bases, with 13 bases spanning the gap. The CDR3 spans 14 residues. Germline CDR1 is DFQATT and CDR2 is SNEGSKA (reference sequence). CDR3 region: CSASEGGPQETQYF. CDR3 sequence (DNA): TGCAGTGCTAGTGAGGGCGGACCACAAGAGACCCAGTACTTC.

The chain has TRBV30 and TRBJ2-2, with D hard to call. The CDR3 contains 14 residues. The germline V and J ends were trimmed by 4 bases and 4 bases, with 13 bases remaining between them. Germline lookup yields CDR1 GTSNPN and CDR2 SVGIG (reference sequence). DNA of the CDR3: TGTGCCTGGACCTCCGTATGGGGCACCGGGGAGCTGTTTTTT. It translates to CAWTSVWGTGELFF.

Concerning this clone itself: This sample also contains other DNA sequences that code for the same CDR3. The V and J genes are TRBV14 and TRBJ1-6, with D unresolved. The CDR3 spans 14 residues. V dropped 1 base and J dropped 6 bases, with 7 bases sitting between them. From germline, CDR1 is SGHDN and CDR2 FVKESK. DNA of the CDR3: TGTGCCAGCAGCCAAGGGCAGTTTAATTCACCCCTCCACTTT. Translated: CASSQGQFNSPLHF.

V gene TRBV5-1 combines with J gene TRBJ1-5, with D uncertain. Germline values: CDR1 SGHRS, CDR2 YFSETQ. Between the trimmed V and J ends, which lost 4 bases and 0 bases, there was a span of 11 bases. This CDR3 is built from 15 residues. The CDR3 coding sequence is TGCGCCAGCAGCCCGACGCCAGATAGCAATCAGCCCCAGCATTTT. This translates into CASSPTPDSNQPQHF.

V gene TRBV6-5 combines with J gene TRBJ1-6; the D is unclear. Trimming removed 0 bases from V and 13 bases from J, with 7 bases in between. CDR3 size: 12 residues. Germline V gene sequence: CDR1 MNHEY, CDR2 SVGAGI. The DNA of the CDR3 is TGTGCCAGCAGTTACTCGGTCGGGCCCCTCCACTTT. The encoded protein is CASSYSVGPLHF.

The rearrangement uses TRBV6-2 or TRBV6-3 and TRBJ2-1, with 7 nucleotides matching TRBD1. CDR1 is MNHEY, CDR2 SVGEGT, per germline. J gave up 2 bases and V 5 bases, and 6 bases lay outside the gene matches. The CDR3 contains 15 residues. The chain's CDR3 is CASSDRTGAYNEQFF. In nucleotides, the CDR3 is TGTGCCAGCAGTGACCGAACAGGGGCCTACAATGAGCAGTTCTTC.

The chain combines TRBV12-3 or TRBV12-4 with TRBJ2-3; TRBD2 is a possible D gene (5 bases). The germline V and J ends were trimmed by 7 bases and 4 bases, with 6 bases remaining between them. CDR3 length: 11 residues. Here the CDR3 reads CASTRADTQYF. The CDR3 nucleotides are TGTGCCAGCACGAGGGCAGATACGCAGTATTTT.

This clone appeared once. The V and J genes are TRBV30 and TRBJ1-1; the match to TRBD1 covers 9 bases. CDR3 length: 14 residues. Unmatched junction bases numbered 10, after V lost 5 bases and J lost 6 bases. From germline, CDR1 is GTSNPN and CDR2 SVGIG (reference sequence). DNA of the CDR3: TGTGCCTGGGAGCCGGGACAGGGTTACGCTGAAGCTTTCTTT. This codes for CAWEPGQGYAEAFF.

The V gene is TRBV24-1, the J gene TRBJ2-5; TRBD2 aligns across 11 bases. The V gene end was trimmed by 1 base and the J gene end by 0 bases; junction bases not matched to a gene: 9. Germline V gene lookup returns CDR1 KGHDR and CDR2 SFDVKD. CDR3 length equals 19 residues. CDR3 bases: TGTGCCACCAGTGATTTTAAGCTAGCGGGAGGACAGTACCAAGAGACCCAGTACTTC. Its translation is CATSDFKLAGGQYQETQYF.

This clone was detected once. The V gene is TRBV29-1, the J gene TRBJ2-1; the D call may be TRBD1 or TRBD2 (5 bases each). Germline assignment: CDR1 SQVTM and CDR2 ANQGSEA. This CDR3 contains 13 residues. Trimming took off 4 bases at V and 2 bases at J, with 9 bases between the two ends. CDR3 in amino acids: CSVGGRAYNEQFF. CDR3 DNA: TGCAGCGTTGGGGGACGGGCCTACAATGAGCAGTTCTTC.

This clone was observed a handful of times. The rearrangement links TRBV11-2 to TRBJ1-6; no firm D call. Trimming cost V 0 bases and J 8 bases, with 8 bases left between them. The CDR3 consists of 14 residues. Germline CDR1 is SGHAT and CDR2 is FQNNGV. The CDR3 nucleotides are TGTGCCAGCAGCTTAGAGACTGGGTATTCACCCCTCCACTTT. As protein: CASSLETGYSPLHF.

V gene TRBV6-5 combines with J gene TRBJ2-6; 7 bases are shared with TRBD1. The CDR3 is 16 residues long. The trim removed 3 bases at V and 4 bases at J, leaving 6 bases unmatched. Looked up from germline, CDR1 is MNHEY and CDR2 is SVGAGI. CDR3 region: CASSYNTGAGANVLTF. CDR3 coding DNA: TGTGCCAGCAGTTATAACACAGGGGCGGGGGCCAACGTCCTGACTTTC.

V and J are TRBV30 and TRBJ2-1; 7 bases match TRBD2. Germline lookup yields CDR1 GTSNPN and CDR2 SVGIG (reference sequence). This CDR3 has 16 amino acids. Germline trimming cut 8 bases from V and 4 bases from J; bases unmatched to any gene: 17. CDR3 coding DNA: TGTGCCCGTCGGGAGCGGGGCGGGTCCCAATACAATGAGCAGTTCTTC. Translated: CARRERGGSQYNEQFF. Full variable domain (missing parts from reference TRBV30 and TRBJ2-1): SQTIHQWPATLVQPVGSPLSLECTVEGTSNPNLYWYRQAAGRGLQLLFYSVGIGQISSEVPQNLSASRPQDRQFILSSKKLLLSDSGFYLCARRERGGSQYNEQFFGPGTRLTVL.

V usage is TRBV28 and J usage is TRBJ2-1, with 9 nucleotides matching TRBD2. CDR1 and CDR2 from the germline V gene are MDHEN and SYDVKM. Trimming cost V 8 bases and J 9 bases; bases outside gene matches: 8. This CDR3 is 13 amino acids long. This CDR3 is CASRSSGRFEQFF. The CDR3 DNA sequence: TGTGCCAGCCGCTCGAGCGGGAGGTTTGAGCAGTTCTTC.

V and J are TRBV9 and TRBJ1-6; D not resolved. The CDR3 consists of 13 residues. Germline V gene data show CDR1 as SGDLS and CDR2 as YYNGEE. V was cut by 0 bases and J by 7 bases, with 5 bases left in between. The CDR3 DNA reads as TGTGCCAGCAGCGTAGAAGTAAATTCACCCCTCCACTTT. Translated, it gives CASSVEVNSPLHF.

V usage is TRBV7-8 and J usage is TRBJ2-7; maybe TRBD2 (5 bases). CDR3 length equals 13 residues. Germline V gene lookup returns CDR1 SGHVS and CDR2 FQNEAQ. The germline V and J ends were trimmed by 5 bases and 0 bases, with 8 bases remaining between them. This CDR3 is CASSDRDSYEQYF. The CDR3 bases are TGTGCCAGCAGCGACCGGGACTCCTACGAGCAGTACTTC.

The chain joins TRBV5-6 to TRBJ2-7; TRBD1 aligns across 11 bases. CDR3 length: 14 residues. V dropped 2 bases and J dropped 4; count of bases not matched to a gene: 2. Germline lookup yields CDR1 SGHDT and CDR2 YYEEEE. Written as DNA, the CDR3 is TGTGCCAGCAGCTTCGGGACAGGGGGGTACGAGCAGTACTTC. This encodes CASSFGTGGYEQYF.

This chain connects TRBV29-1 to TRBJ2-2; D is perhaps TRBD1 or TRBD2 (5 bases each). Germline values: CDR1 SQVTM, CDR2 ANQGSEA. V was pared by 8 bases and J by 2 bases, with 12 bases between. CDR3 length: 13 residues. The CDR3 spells CSIRDQNTGELFF. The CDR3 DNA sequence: TGCAGCATCCGGGACCAAAACACCGGGGAGCTGTTTTTT.

The CDR3 DNA reads as TGTGCCAGCAGCTTGGACGGGAATTCACCCCTCCACTTT. This gives the protein CASSLDGNSPLHF. The chain combines TRBV5-6 with TRBJ1-6; D call uncertain. The CDR3 loop spans 13 amino acids. Trimming stripped 0 bases from V and 7 bases from J, with 5 bases between. From germline, CDR1 is SGHDT and CDR2 YYEEEE.

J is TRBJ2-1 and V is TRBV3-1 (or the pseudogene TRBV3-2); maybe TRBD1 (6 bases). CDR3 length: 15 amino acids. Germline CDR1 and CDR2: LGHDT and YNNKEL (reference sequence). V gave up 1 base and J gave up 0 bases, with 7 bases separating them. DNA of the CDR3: TGTGCCAGCAGCCAAGTGGGGGCCTCCTACAATGAGCAGTTCTTC. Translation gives CASSQVGASYNEQFF.

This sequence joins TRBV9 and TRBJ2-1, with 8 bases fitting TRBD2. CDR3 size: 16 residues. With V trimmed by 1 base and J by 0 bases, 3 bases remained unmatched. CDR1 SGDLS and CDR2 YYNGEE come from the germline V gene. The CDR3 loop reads CASSVRTSTSYNEQFF. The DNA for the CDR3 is TGTGCCAGCAGCGTACGGACTAGCACCTCCTACAATGAGCAGTTCTTC.

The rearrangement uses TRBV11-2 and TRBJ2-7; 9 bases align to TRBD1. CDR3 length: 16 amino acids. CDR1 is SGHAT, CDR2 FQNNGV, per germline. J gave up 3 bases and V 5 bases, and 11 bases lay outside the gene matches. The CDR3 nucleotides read TGTGCCAGCAGCGTGCCCCCCGGGACAGGGCTCTACGAGCAGTACTTC. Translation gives CASSVPPGTGLYEQYF.

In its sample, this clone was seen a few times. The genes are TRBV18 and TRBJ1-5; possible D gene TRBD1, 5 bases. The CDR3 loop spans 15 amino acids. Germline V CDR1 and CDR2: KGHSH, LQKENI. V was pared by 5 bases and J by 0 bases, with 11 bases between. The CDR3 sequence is CASSEGDYSNQPQHF. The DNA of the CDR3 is TGTGCCAGCTCAGAAGGGGATTATAGCAATCAGCCCCAGCATTTT.

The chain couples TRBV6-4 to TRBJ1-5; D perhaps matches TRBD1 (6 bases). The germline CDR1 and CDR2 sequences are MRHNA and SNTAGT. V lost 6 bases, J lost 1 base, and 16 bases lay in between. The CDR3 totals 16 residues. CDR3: CASRLTTTGSNQPQHF. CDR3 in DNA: TGTGCCAGCAGACTTACAACGACAGGCAGCAATCAGCCCCAGCATTTT.

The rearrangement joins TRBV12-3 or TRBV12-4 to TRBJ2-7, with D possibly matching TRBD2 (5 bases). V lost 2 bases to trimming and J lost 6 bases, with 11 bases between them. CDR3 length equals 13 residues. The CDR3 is CASSLLGASEQYF. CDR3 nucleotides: TGTGCCAGCAGTTTATTGGGAGCATCCGAGCAGTACTTC.

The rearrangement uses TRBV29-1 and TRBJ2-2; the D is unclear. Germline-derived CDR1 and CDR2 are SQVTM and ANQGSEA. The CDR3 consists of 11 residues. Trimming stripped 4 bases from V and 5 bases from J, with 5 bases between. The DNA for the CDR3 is TGCAGCGTTGGGGTTACCGGGGAGCTGTTTTTT. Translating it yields CSVGVTGELFF.

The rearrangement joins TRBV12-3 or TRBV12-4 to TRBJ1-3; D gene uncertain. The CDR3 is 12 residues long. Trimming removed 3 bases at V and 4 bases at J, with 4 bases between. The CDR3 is CASSLGGNTIYF. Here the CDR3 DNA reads TGTGCCAGCAGTTTGGGCGGAAACACCATATATTTT.

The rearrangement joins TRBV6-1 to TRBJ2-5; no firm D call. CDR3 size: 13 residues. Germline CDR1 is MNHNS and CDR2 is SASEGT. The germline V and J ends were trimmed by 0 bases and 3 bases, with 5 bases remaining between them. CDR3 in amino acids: CASSEAGKETQYF. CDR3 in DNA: TGTGCCAGCAGTGAAGCGGGGAAAGAGACCCAGTACTTC.

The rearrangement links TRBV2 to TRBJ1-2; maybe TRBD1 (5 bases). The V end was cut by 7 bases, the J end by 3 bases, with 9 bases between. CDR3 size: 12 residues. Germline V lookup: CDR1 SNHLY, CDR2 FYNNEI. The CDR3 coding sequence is TGTGCCAGCACGCCCAGGGACTATGGCTACACCTTC. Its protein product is CASTPRDYGYTF.